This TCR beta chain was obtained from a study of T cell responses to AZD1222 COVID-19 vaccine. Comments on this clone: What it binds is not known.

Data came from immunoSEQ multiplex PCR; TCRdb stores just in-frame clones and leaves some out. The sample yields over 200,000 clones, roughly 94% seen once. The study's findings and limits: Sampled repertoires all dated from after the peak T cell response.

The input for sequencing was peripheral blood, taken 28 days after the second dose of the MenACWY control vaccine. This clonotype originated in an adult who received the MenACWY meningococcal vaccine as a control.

The CDR3 spells CASSVGRVGTDTQYF. The CDR3 DNA is TGTGCCAGCAGCGTTGGCAGGGTCGGCACAGATACGCAGTATTTT. J is TRBJ2-3 and V is TRBV9; D is perhaps TRBD1 (5 bases). Trimming left V 2 bases short and J 1 base short, with 11 bases between. This CDR3 is 15 amino acids long. The germline gives CDR1 SGDLS, CDR2 YYNGEE.